This T cell receptor beta chain stems from a study of blood T cell repertoires in COVID-19. TCRdb's table, derived via immunoSEQ multiplex PCR, lists solely in-frame clones and lacks some. The sample consists of around 330,000 clones, about 91% of them appearing once. This CDR3 has 15 amino acids. CDR1 and CDR2 from the germline V gene are SGHVS and FQNEAQ. V lost 2 bases and J 3 bases, leaving 13 bases between the germline ends. Cohort 3 recovered donors had two negative PCRs, clearance, or symptom resolution. The sequence was collected from a woman between 18 and 29 years old who had recovered from COVID-19. Material: PBMCs or T cells enriched from blood (not recorded which). The V call is TRBV7-8, the J call TRBJ1-2; D is possibly TRBD1 (5 bases). CDR3 nucleotide sequence: TGTGCCAGCAGCTTAATCCAGGGTATCTACTATGGCTACACCTTC. Translating it yields CASSLIQGIYYGYTF.